These 18 T cell receptor beta chains share one sample of origin, sequenced in a study of early T cells in non-severe SARS-CoV-2 infection. MiXCR was run by TCRdb on the 5' RACE reads, yielding one entry per CDR3 protein. The data show about 130,000 distinct CDR3 sequences, 15% seen once. Material for sequencing was whole blood. These receptors were taken from an adult who was a healthcare worker with PCR-confirmed SARS-CoV-2 infection or an uninfected control (not recorded which).

This clonotype has a count of ten or more. V is TRBV5-1 and J is TRBJ2-2, with 8 nucleotides matching TRBD1. This CDR3 is built from 19 residues. J was trimmed by 0 bases and V by 2 bases; bases with no gene match: 12. CDR1 is SGHRS and CDR2 is YFSETQ in the germline V gene. CDR3 coding DNA: TGCGCCAGCAGCTTTCCCATTCCCGGACAGGGATCGAACACCGGGGAGCTGTTTTTT. It specifies CASSFPIPGQGSNTGELFF.

This clonotype was detected only a few times. The gene calls are TRBV2 and TRBJ2-5, with TRBD2 identical over 9 bases. The germline gives CDR1 SNHLY, CDR2 FYNNEI. V shed 6 bases, J shed 7 bases, and the junction held 9 bases outside the gene matches. The CDR3 contains 14 residues. The DNA of the CDR3 is TGTGCCAGCAGCCTTCTAGCGGGGTGGGGGACCCAGTACTTC. The encoded protein is CASSLLAGWGTQYF.

V is TRBV6-5 and J is TRBJ1-6; D is possibly TRBD1 (5 bases). CDR3 length: 14 amino acids. Germline CDR1 is MNHEY and CDR2 is SVGAGI. Trimming cost V 5 bases and J 5 bases, with 10 bases left between them. CDR3 sequence reads: CASSAQGNNSPLHF. CDR3 DNA: TGTGCCAGCAGTGCTCAGGGAAATAATTCACCCCTCCACTTT.

The chain employs TRBV10-1 and TRBJ1-1, with a tentative D call TRBD1 (6 bases). V dropped 2 bases and J dropped 2 bases, with 12 bases sitting between them. The length of the CDR3 is 15 residues. CDR1 and CDR2 from the germline V gene are WNHNN and SYGVQD (reference sequence). CDR3 DNA: TGCGCCAGCAGTGAGGCCGGGACATCCAACACTGAAGCTTTCTTT. Translation gives CASSEAGTSNTEAFF.

The table lists this clonotype with many counts. The genes are TRBV5-4 and TRBJ2-1; 8 bases align to TRBD2. V lost 4 bases, J lost 4 bases, and 10 bases stayed unmatched. Germline CDR1 is SGHNT and CDR2 is YYREEE (reference sequence). The CDR3 spans 16 residues. The DNA of the CDR3 is TGTGCCAGCAGCCCGGCCGGCGGGGGGCCGTACAATGAGCAGTTCTTC. Translation: CASSPAGGGPYNEQFF.

J is TRBJ2-1 and V is TRBV3-1; D gene unclear. The CDR3 sequence is 14 residues long. Trimming removed 2 bases from V and 6 bases from J, with 11 bases in between. Germline loops: CDR1 LGHDT, CDR2 YNNKEL (reference sequence). The CDR3 sequence is CASSQRAGSNEQFF. CDR3 nucleotides: TGTGCCAGCAGCCAAAGGGCTGGCAGCAATGAGCAGTTCTTC.

This clonotype was seen more than once but under ten times. This chain connects TRBV7-9 to TRBJ1-6; tentatively, D is TRBD1 (6 bases). The CDR3 length is 16 residues. V shed 6 bases and J shed 0 bases, with 12 bases lying between them. Looked up from germline, CDR1 is SEHNR and CDR2 is FQNEAQ (reference sequence). The CDR3 region has the DNA TGTGCCAGCAGGACAACAGGGAGCTCCTATAATTCACCCCTCCACTTT. Its translation is CASRTTGSSYNSPLHF.

This clonotype was seen more than once but under ten times. The chain employs TRBV20-1 and TRBJ2-3; no definite D call. Trimming removed 0 bases from V and 14 bases from J, with 18 bases in between. The CDR3 has 13 residues. Germline CDR1 is DFQATT and CDR2 is SNEGSKA (reference sequence). DNA of the CDR3: TGCAGTGCTAGAGATCTGAACGGACGGTTTTGGTATTTT. This encodes CSARDLNGRFWYF.

In its sample, this clonotype was seen a few times. The genes are TRBV6-1 and TRBJ2-3; 11 bases align to TRBD2. Per the germline V gene, CDR1 is MNHNS and CDR2 is SASEGT. The CDR3 runs to 18 residues. Unmatched junction bases numbered 13, after V lost 6 bases and J lost 2 bases. The CDR3 protein is CASSISGGASINTDTQYF. The CDR3 nucleotides read TGTGCCAGCAGCATTAGCGGGGGGGCCTCGATTAACACAGATACGCAGTATTTT.

The chain is built from TRBV5-1 and TRBJ1-4; 11 bases fit TRBD1. V was clipped by 6 bases and J by 5 bases; unmatched bases: 12. The CDR3 runs to 17 residues. The germline V gene has CDR1 SGHRS and CDR2 YFSETQ. CDR3 DNA sequence: TGCGCCAGCACAACCGGGACAGGGGGTGCCCTGAATGAAAAACTGTTTTTT. This codes for CASTTGTGGALNEKLFF.

The chain's CDR3 is CASSGRRGPSYNEQFF. The CDR3 DNA follows: TGTGCCAGCAGCGGAAGGCGGGGGCCCTCCTACAATGAGCAGTTCTTC. This rearrangement joins TRBV6-5 to TRBJ2-1; possible D gene TRBD2, 7 bases. The length of the CDR3 is 16 residues. Germline CDR1 MNHEY, CDR2 SVGAGI. V lost 6 bases to trimming and J lost 0 bases, with 15 bases between them.

This clonotype was counted many times. V gene TRBV6-2 or TRBV6-3 combines with J gene TRBJ1-1; D is possibly TRBD1 (6 bases). V lost 5 bases to trimming and J lost 10 bases, with 17 bases between them. CDR1 is MNHEY and CDR2 is SVGEGT in the germline V gene. This CDR3 contains 13 residues. The DNA of the CDR3 is TGTGCCAGCAGTCGGGCAGGGGTCCCGACAGCTTTCTTT. It yields the protein CASSRAGVPTAFF.

This clonotype has just a few counts. The chain links TRBV20-1 to TRBJ2-3; D tentatively fits TRBD1 or TRBD2 (6 bases each). CDR1 DFQATT and CDR2 SNEGSKA come from the germline V gene (reference sequence). The CDR3 is 14 amino acids. The V gene lost 6 bases and the J gene lost 2 bases, with 15 bases spanning the gap. In nucleotides, the CDR3 is TGCAGTGCCAACGGGGGCCCGAACACAGATACGCAGTATTTT. Its translation is CSANGGPNTDTQYF.

This clonotype was seen a handful of times. The rearrangement uses TRBV5-5 and TRBJ2-7; D uncertain. V was trimmed by 2 bases and J by 4 bases, leaving 16 bases between them. CDR1 and CDR2 (germline): SGHKS, YYEKEE (reference sequence). The CDR3 loop spans 15 amino acids. Here the CDR3 reads CASSLPKPGRYEQYF. The CDR3 coding sequence is TGTGCCAGCAGCTTACCCAAGCCGGGTCGGTACGAGCAGTACTTC.

The chain couples TRBV5-1 to TRBJ2-3; 8 nucleotides agree with TRBD2. Trimming cost V 7 bases and J 1 base; bases outside gene matches: 8. The germline gives CDR1 SGHRS, CDR2 YFSETQ. This CDR3 has 15 amino acids. The CDR3 bases are TGCGCCAGCCGCGGGAGGAGTCAGGGCACAGATACGCAGTATTTT. Protein product: CASRGRSQGTDTQYF.

This clonotype was seen only a few times. V usage is TRBV7-9 and J usage is TRBJ1-3; 8 nucleotides agree with TRBD1. This CDR3 has 14 residues. CDR1 and CDR2 from the germline V gene are SEHNR and FQNEAQ (reference sequence). V shed 7 bases and J 0 bases; nucleotides not matched to a gene: 2. CDR3 sequence: CASTDRGSGNTIYF. The CDR3 nucleotides read TGTGCCAGCACCGACAGGGGCTCTGGAAACACCATATATTTT.

This clonotype was seen only a few times. This chain links TRBV9 with TRBJ2-3; no firm D call. The germline V gene has CDR1 SGDLS and CDR2 YYNGEE. The CDR3 is made up of 13 amino acids. V lost 0 bases to trimming and J lost 5 bases, with 7 bases between them. The CDR3 loop is CASSVESRDTQYF. Written as DNA, the CDR3 is TGTGCCAGCAGCGTAGAGTCCCGAGATACGCAGTATTTT.

This chain links TRBV5-1 with TRBJ2-3; D gene uncertain. The germline gives CDR1 SGHRS, CDR2 YFSETQ. V lost 0 bases and J lost 1, with 9 bases in between. The CDR3 has 15 residues. As DNA, the CDR3 is TGCGCCAGCAGCTTGGGGCCCACCGGCACAGATACGCAGTATTTT. Translated: CASSLGPTGTDTQYF.